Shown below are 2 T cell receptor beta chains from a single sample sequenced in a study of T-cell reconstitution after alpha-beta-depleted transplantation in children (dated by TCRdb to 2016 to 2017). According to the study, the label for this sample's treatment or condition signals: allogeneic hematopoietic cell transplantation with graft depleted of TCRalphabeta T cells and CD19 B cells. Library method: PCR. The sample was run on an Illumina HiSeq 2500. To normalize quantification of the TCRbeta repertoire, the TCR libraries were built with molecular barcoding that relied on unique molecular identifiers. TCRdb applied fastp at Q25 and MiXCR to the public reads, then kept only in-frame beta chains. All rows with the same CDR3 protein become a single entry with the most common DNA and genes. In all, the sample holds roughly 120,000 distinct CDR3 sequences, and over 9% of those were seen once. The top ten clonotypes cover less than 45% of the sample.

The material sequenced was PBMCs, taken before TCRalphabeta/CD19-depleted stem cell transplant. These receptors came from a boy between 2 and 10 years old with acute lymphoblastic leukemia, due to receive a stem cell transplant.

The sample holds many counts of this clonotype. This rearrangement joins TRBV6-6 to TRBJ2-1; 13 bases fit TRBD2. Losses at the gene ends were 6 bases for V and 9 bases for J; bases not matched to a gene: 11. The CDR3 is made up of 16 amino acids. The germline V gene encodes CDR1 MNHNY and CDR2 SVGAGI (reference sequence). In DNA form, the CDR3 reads TGTGCCAGCAGGACGACTAGCGGGAGGTGGGATGGTGAGCAGTTCTTC. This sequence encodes CASRTTSGRWDGEQFF.

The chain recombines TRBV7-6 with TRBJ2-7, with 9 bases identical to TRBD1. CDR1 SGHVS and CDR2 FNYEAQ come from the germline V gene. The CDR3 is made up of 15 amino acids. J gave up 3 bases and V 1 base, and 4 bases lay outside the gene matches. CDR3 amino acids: CASSLEGTGFYEQYF. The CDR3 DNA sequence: TGTGCCAGCAGCTTAGAGGGGACAGGGTTCTACGAGCAGTACTTC.